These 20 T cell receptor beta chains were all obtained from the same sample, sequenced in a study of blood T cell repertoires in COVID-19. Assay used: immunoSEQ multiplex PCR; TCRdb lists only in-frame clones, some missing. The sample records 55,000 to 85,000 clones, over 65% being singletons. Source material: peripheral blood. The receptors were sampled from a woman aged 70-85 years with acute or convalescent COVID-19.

This CDR3 reads CASSQGGINSPLHF. As DNA, the CDR3 is TGTGCCAGCAGCCAGGGGGGAATTAATTCACCCCTCCACTTT. This chain links TRBV3-1 (or the pseudogene TRBV3-2) with TRBJ1-6, with D possibly being TRBD1 (5 bases). Germline V gene lookup returns CDR1 LGHDT and CDR2 YNNKEL (reference sequence). The CDR3 is 14 amino acids. V lost 3 bases, J lost 6 bases, and 9 bases lay in between.

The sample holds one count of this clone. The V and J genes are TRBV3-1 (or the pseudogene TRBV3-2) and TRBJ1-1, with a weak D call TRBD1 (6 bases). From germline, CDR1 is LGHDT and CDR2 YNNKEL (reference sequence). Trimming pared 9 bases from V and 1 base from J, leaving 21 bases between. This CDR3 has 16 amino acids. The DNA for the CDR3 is TGTGCCAGTAGATCCTCGGACAGATACTCGAACACTGAAGCTTTCTTT. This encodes CASRSSDRYSNTEAFF.

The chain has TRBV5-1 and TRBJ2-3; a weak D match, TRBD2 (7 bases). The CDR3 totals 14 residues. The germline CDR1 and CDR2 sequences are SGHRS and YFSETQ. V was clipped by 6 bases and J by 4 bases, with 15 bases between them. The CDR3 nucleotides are TGCGCCAGCAAATTATCCGGGGGGCCAGATACGCAGTATTTT. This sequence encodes CASKLSGGPDTQYF.

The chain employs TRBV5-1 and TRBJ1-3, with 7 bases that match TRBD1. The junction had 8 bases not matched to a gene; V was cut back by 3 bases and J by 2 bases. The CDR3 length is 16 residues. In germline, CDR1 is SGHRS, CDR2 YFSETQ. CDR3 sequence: CASSSDPGGTGNTIYF. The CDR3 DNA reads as TGCGCCAGCAGCTCGGACCCAGGGGGGACTGGAAACACCATATATTTT.

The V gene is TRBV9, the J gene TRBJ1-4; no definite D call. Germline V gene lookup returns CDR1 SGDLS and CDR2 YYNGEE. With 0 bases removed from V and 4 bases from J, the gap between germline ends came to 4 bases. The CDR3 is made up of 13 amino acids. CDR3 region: CASSVVSNEKLFF. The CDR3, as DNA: TGTGCCAGCAGCGTAGTGAGTAATGAAAAACTGTTTTTT.

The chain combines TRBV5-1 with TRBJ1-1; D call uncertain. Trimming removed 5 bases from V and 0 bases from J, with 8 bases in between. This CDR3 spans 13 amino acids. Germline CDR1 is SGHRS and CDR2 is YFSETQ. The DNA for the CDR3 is TGCGCCAGCAGTCCGTCAGTGAACACTGAAGCTTTCTTT. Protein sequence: CASSPSVNTEAFF. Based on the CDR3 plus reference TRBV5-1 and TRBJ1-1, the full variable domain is KAGVTQTPRYLIKTRGQQVTLSCSPISGHRSVSWYQQTPGQGLQFLFEYFSETQRNKGNFPGRFSGRQFSNSRSEMNVSTLELGDSALYLCASSPSVNTEAFFGQGTRLTVV.

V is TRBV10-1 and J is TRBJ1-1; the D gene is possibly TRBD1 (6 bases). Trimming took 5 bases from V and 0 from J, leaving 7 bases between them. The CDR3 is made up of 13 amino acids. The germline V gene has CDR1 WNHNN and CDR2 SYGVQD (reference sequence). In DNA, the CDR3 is TGCGCCAGCAGTCCAGGGGTGAACACTGAAGCTTTCTTT. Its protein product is CASSPGVNTEAFF.

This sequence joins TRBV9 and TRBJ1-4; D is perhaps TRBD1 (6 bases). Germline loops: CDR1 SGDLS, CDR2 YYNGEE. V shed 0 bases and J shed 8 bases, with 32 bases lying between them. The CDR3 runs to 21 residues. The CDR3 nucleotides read TGTGCCAGCAGCGTAGCCCCCGGAGGTCAACAGGGTAACATACCGATCGAAAAACTGTTTTTT. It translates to CASSVAPGGQQGNIPIEKLFF.

The DNA for the CDR3 is TGTGCCAGCCGGGGGGGTAGCGCAAACTCCTACGAGCAGTACTTC. It specifies CASRGGSANSYEQYF. The gene calls are TRBV6-5 and TRBJ2-7, with 8 bases fitting TRBD2. With 8 bases clipped from V and 0 bases from J, the junction kept 9 bases outside the gene matches. CDR3 length: 15 residues. Germline V CDR1 and CDR2: MNHEY, SVGAGI.

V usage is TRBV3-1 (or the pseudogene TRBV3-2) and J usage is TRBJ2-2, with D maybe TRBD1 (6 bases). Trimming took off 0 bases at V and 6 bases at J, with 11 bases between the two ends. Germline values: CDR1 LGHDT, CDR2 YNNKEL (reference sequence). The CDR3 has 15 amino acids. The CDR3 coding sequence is TGTGCCAGCAGCCAAGATTTTTGGGGGCCCGGGGAGCTGTTTTTT. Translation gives CASSQDFWGPGELFF.

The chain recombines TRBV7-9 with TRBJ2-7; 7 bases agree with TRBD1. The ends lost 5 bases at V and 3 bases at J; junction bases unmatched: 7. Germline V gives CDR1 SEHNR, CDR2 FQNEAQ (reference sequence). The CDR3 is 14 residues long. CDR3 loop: CASSHRDSFYEQYF. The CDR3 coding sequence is TGTGCCAGCAGCCATCGGGACAGTTTCTACGAGCAGTACTTC.

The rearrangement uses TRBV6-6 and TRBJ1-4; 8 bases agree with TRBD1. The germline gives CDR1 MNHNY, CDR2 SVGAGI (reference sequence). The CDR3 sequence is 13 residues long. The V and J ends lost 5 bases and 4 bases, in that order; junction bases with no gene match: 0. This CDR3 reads CASSDRGNEKLFF. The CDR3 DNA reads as TGTGCCAGCAGTGACAGGGGTAATGAAAAACTGTTTTTT.

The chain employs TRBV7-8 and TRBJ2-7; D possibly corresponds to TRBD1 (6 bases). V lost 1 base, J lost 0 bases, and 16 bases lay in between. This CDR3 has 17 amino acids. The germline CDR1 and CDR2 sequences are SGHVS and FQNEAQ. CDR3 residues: CASSLGADSDYSYEQYF. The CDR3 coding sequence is TGTGCCAGCAGCTTAGGGGCGGACAGTGACTACTCCTACGAGCAGTACTTC.

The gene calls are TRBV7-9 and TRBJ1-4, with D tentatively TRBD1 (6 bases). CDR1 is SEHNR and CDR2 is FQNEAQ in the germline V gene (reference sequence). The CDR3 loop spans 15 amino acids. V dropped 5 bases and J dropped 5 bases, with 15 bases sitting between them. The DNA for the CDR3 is TGTGCCAGCAGCCCTTCGACAGGACTGAATGAAAAACTGTTTTTT. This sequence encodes CASSPSTGLNEKLFF.

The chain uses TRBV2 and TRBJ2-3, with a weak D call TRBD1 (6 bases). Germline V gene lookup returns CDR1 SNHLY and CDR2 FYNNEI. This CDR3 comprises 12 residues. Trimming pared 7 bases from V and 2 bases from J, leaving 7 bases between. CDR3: CASNRATDTQYF. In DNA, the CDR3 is TGTGCCAGCAACAGGGCCACAGATACGCAGTATTTT.

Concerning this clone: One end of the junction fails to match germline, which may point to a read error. In nucleotides, the CDR3 is TGTGCTAGCAGCTTAGAACTTAACTATGGCTACACCTTC. Translated: CASSLELNYGYTF. The chain has TRBV7-7 and TRBJ1-2, with no clear D. In germline, CDR1 is SSHAT, CDR2 FNYEAQ (reference sequence). The CDR3 runs to 13 residues.

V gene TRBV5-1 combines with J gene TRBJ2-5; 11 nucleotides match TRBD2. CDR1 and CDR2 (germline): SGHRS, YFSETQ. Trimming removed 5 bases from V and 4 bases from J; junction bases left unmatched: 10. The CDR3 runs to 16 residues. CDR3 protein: CASSLLAGVGGETQYF. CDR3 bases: TGCGCCAGCAGTTTACTAGCGGGAGTTGGGGGAGAGACCCAGTACTTC.

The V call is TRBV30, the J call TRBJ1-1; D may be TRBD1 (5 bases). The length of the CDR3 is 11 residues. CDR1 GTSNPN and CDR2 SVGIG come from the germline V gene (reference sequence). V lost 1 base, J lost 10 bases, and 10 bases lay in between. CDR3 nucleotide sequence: TGTGCCTGGAGTGCCGGGGGGGTAGCTTTCTTT. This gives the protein CAWSAGGVAFF.

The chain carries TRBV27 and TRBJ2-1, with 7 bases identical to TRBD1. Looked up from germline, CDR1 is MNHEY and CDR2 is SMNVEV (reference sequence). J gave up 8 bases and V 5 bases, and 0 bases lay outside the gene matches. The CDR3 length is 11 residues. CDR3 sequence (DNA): TGTGCCAGCAGTACAGGGGATGAGCAGTTCTTC. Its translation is CASSTGDEQFF.

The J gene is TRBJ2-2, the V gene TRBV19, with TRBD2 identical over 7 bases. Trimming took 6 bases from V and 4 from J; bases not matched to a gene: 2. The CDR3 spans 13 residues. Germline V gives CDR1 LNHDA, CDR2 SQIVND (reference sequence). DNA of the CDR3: TGTGCCAGTAGCCGACTAGCCACCGGGGAGCTGTTTTTT. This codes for CASSRLATGELFF.